These 31 T cell receptor beta chains share one sample of origin, sequenced in a study of CD8+CD57+ T cells in acquired aplastic anemia. Genomic DNA provided the template from which TCR beta VDJ and CDR3 profiles were obtained. Each CDR3 protein is one row after TCRdb ran MiXCR on the reads. The repertoire includes about 190,000 distinct CDR3 sequences, 54% of them detected once, and 16% sits in the top ten. Material for sequencing was sorted CD4+, CD8+, or CD8+CD57+ T cells (not recorded which) from PBMCs. These receptors all stem from a human donor in good health, serving as a control.

The chain employs TRBV7-9 and TRBJ2-1; D may be TRBD2 (6 bases). Between the trimmed V and J ends, which lost 8 bases and 3 bases, there was a span of 17 bases. Germline V gene lookup returns CDR1 SEHNR and CDR2 FQNEAQ (reference sequence). The CDR3 is 15 residues long. The CDR3 loop is CASSPWRGDYNEQFF. Here the CDR3 DNA reads TGTGCCAGCTCCCCGTGGAGGGGAGACTACAATGAGCAGTTCTTC. The variable domain in full, completed from reference TRBV7-9 and TRBJ2-1, reads DTGVSQNPRHKITKRGQNVTFRCDPISEHNRLYWYRQTLGQGPEFLTYFQNEAQLEKSRLLSDRFSAERPKGSFSTLEIQRTEQGDSAMYLCASSPWRGDYNEQFFGPGTRLTVL.

This clonotype showed up many times. The gene calls are TRBV24-1 and TRBJ2-5, with D hard to call. Germline loops: CDR1 KGHDR, CDR2 SFDVKD. The V gene lost 2 bases and the J gene lost 3 bases, with 6 bases spanning the gap. CDR3 length equals 13 residues. CDR3 sequence (DNA): TGTGCCACCAGTGATTCCGGAAAAGAGACCCAGTACTTC. Its protein product is CATSDSGKETQYF.

V is TRBV5-4 and J is TRBJ1-2, with a tentative D call TRBD1 (6 bases). The CDR3 loop spans 14 amino acids. Trimming removed 4 bases from V and 4 bases from J, with 14 bases in between. CDR1 and CDR2 from the germline V gene are SGHNT and YYREEE (reference sequence). CDR3 sequence reads: CASSIRQGIYGYTF. CDR3 DNA: TGTGCCAGCAGCATCAGGCAGGGGATCTATGGCTACACCTTC.

V gene TRBV5-1 combines with J gene TRBJ1-1; 9 nucleotides agree with TRBD1. The V and J ends lost 4 bases and 4 bases, in that order; junction bases with no gene match: 8. Per germline, CDR1 SGHRS and CDR2 YFSETQ. CDR3 length: 15 residues. This chain's CDR3 is CASSPGTGQSTEAFF. In nucleotides, the CDR3 is TGCGCCAGCAGCCCGGGGACAGGGCAAAGCACTGAAGCTTTCTTT.

The V gene is TRBV5-1, the J gene TRBJ2-7; D may be TRBD1 (6 bases). The germline V gene has CDR1 SGHRS and CDR2 YFSETQ. CDR3 size: 14 residues. Between the trimmed V and J ends, which lost 3 bases and 0 bases, there was a span of 10 bases. This chain's CDR3 is CASSYTGSSYEQYF. The DNA of the CDR3 is TGCGCCAGCAGCTACACAGGGAGCTCCTACGAGCAGTACTTC.

This clonotype was seen only once. The chain carries TRBV7-2 and TRBJ1-2; 7 nucleotides match TRBD1. The CDR3 covers 12 residues. CDR1 is SGHTA, CDR2 FQGNSA, per germline. V lost 6 bases to trimming and J lost 8 bases; unmatched junction nucleotides: 6. The DNA for the CDR3 is TGTGCCAGCAGTTCTCCGGGACAGGGCTACACCTTC. Its translation: CASSSPGQGYTF.

The chain couples TRBV10-1 to TRBJ2-7; D is perhaps TRBD2 (6 bases). CDR1 is WNHNN, CDR2 SYGVQD, per germline (reference sequence). The CDR3 sequence is 13 residues long. The germline V and J ends were trimmed by 2 bases and 9 bases, with 14 bases remaining between them. In DNA form, the CDR3 reads TGCGCCAGCAGTGAGCCCAGGACGGGAGCGCAGTACTTC. This sequence encodes CASSEPRTGAQYF.

Note on this clonotype: This is likely a read error, given that the CDR3 carries no conserved phenylalanine or tryptophan at its end. The chain couples TRBV7-9 to TRBJ2-1; D call uncertain. Trimming shortened V by 5 bases and J by 0 bases, and 11 bases separated the two germline ends. The CDR3 is 15 residues long. In germline, CDR1 is SEHNR, CDR2 FQNEAQ (reference sequence). For the CDR3, the DNA is TGTGCCAGCAGCGCGACACTGAGCTCCTACAATGAGCAGTTCTCC. This gives the protein CASSATLSSYNEQFS.

This clonotype was picked up a small number of times. This chain joins TRBV9 and TRBJ1-6; D remains unclear. The CDR3 runs 11 residues. V shed 4 bases and J shed 4 bases, with 0 bases lying between them. The germline V gene has CDR1 SGDLS and CDR2 YYNGEE. The CDR3 is CASSYNSPLHF. CDR3 DNA: TGTGCCAGCAGCTATAATTCACCCCTCCACTTT.

The chain uses TRBV11-3 and TRBJ1-5, with 11 bases identical to TRBD1. The CDR3 contains 17 residues. Germline V gene lookup returns CDR1 SGHNT and CDR2 YENEEA. Trimming cost V 4 bases and J 2 bases; bases outside gene matches: 7. Here the CDR3 DNA reads TGTGCCAGCAGCTCGGGACAGGGGGAGGGAGGCAATCAGCCCCAGCATTTT. This translates into CASSSGQGEGGNQPQHF. The whole variable domain, remainder taken from reference TRBV11-3 and TRBJ1-5, is EAGVVQSPRYKIIEKKQPVAFWCNPISGHNTLYWYLQNLGQGPELLIRYENEEAVDDSQLPKDRFSAERLKGVDSTLKIQPAELGDSAVYLCASSSGQGEGGNQPQHFGDGTRLSIL.

The V and J genes are TRBV20-1 and TRBJ2-3, with D possibly being TRBD1 (6 bases). The CDR3 is made up of 15 amino acids. V lost 0 bases and J lost 6, with 16 bases in between. The germline gives CDR1 DFQATT, CDR2 SNEGSKA (reference sequence). CDR3 in amino acids: CSARERQGTGDTQYF. The CDR3 DNA reads TGCAGTGCTAGAGAACGGCAGGGGACCGGGGATACGCAGTATTTT.

The chain links TRBV25-1 to TRBJ1-6; 7 bases agree with TRBD1. This CDR3 spans 17 amino acids. After removal of 2 bases from V and 5 bases from J, the junction contained 9 bases not matched to a gene. Germline V gene data show CDR1 as MGHDK and CDR2 as SYGVNS. This CDR3 is CASSEGATGIDNSPLHF. The CDR3 DNA sequence: TGTGCCAGCAGTGAAGGAGCGACAGGGATAGATAATTCACCCCTCCACTTT.

This clonotype appeared many times. The chain recombines TRBV6-1 with TRBJ1-1; D remains ambiguous. CDR1 and CDR2 (germline): MNHNS, SASEGT. V lost 1 base to trimming and J lost 10 bases, with 13 bases between them. The CDR3 is 13 amino acids. The CDR3 coding sequence is TGTGCCAGCAGTGAAGGGACTACATCGACAGCTTTCTTT. This gives the protein CASSEGTTSTAFF.

This clonotype was recorded at least ten times. The genes are TRBV7-9 and TRBJ1-6, with a weak D call TRBD1 (5 bases). The germline V gene has CDR1 SEHNR and CDR2 FQNEAQ (reference sequence). V shed 0 bases and J shed 10 bases, with 25 bases lying between them. The CDR3 sequence is 19 residues long. CDR3 nucleotide sequence: TGTGCCAGCAGCTTAGCGCTCGCTACGGTTGGGGGTTACGGGTCACCCCTCCACTTT. Amino acid sequence: CASSLALATVGGYGSPLHF.

The rearrangement uses TRBV19 and TRBJ2-6, with 9 nucleotides matching TRBD1. Germline CDR1 reads LNHDA; CDR2 reads SQIVND (reference sequence). CDR3 size: 16 residues. Trimming cost V 8 bases and J 2 bases; bases outside gene matches: 7. The CDR3 here is CASCRDRAAGANVLTF. CDR3 coding DNA: TGTGCCAGTTGCCGGGACAGGGCTGCTGGGGCCAACGTCCTGACTTTC. The full variable domain, with the rest looked up from reference TRBV19 and TRBJ2-6, is DGGITQSPKYLFRKEGQNVTLSCEQNLNHDAMYWYRQDPGQGLRLIYYSQIVNDFQKGDIAEGYSVSREKKESFPLTVTSAQKNPTAFYLCASCRDRAAGANVLTFGAGSRLTVL.

This chain joins TRBV4-3 and TRBJ1-3, with a tentative D call TRBD1 (5 bases). This CDR3 comprises 16 residues. The V and J ends lost 3 bases and 0 bases respectively, with 12 bases between them. From germline, CDR1 is LGHNA and CDR2 YSLEER. CDR3 sequence: CASSQGTGNSGNTIYF. The CDR3 coding sequence is TGCGCCAGCAGCCAGGGAACAGGAAACTCTGGAAACACCATATATTTT.

The chain has TRBV6-2 or TRBV6-3 and TRBJ2-7, with TRBD1 matching 12 bases. The V and J ends lost 6 bases and 3 bases, in that order; junction bases with no gene match: 9. Germline lookup yields CDR1 MNHEY and CDR2 SVGEGT. The CDR3 has 16 amino acids. This chain's CDR3 is CASSAGQGALVYEQYF. CDR3 DNA sequence: TGTGCCAGCAGCGCGGGACAGGGGGCTTTGGTCTACGAGCAGTACTTC.

The rearrangement links TRBV7-9 to TRBJ2-2, with TRBD2 matching over 8 bases. The germline CDR1 and CDR2 sequences are SEHNR and FQNEAQ (reference sequence). CDR3 length: 14 residues. The V segment lost 5 bases and the J segment 5 bases; nucleotides outside the gene matches: 4. The CDR3 here is CASSLSGITGELFF. CDR3 nucleotides: TGTGCCAGCAGCCTTAGCGGGATTACCGGGGAGCTGTTTTTT.

This clonotype was counted many times. This chain uses TRBV19 with TRBJ2-7; 9 bases map to TRBD1. The CDR3 runs 12 residues. Germline V gives CDR1 LNHDA, CDR2 SQIVND (reference sequence). Trimming removed 9 bases from V and 2 bases from J; junction bases left unmatched: 2. The CDR3 nucleotides read TGTGCCAGCCGGGACAGGGCCTACGAGCAGTACTTC. It is translated as CASRDRAYEQYF.

This clonotype was counted between two and nine times. The chain links TRBV10-3 to TRBJ2-7, with 10 bases matching TRBD1. Trimming cost V 2 bases and J 3 bases; bases outside gene matches: 4. Germline V gene lookup returns CDR1 ENHRY and CDR2 SYGVKD. The CDR3 spans 15 residues. The chain's CDR3 is CAISEPGTGDYEQYF. CDR3 coding DNA: TGTGCCATCAGTGAGCCCGGGACAGGGGACTACGAGCAGTACTTC.

The gene calls are TRBV25-1 and TRBJ2-1; TRBD1 aligns across 9 bases. J gave up 13 bases and V 10 bases, and 14 bases lay outside the gene matches. The CDR3 totals 13 residues. Germline-derived CDR1 and CDR2 are MGHDK and SYGVNS. This CDR3 is CATSGDREPLQFF. The CDR3 nucleotides are TGTGCCACCTCAGGGGACAGGGAGCCCCTTCAGTTCTTC.

Worth noting for this clonotype: One end of the junction does not line up with germline, which may come from a read error. V gene TRBV20-1 combines with J gene TRBJ1-1, with a tentative D call TRBD1 (6 bases). Germline CDR1 reads DFQATT; CDR2 reads SNEGSKA (reference sequence). The CDR3 is 14 residues long. The CDR3 nucleotides read TGCAGTGCTAGACTGGGGGCTTCGAACACTGAAGCTTCCTTT. It is translated as CSARLGASNTEASF.

This chain connects TRBV5-1 to TRBJ2-7, with D perhaps TRBD1 or TRBD2 (5 bases each). The V gene's germline CDR1 is SGHRS and CDR2 YFSETQ. The CDR3 runs to 14 residues. V lost 4 bases and J lost 1, with 12 bases in between. The CDR3 spells CASSKRDGSYEQYF. The DNA of the CDR3 is TGCGCCAGCAGCAAACGGGACGGATCCTACGAGCAGTACTTC.

About this clonotype: Germline is not matched at one junction end, which may reflect a read error. The chain joins TRBV7-8 to TRBJ2-5; perhaps TRBD1 as D (6 bases). This CDR3 is 13 amino acids long. Germline lookup yields CDR1 SGHVS and CDR2 FQNEAQ. The CDR3 DNA reads as TGCAGCGCCCACAGGGTGCGCCAAGAGACCCAGTACTTC. This codes for CSAHRVRQETQYF.

At least ten counts were recorded for this clonotype. V usage is TRBV19 and J usage is TRBJ2-7; 7 nucleotides agree with TRBD1. CDR1 is LNHDA and CDR2 is SQIVND in the germline V gene (reference sequence). This CDR3 contains 15 residues. The V and J ends lost 7 bases and 1 base, in that order; junction bases with no gene match: 10. CDR3 in DNA: TGTGCCAGTACCCCGGGACAGCTCTATTCCTACGAGCAGTACTTC. Residues: CASTPGQLYSYEQYF.

CDR3 DNA: TGTGCCTGGATAGCCCGCTGGCAGGGCGGATACGGCACAGATACGCAGTATTTT. Translating gives CAWIARWQGGYGTDTQYF. V usage is TRBV7-3 and J usage is TRBJ2-3, with D maybe TRBD1 (5 bases). Trimming left V 11 bases short and J 1 base short, with 28 bases between. Germline lookup yields CDR1 SGHTA and CDR2 FQGTGA. The CDR3 runs 18 residues.

V gene TRBV27 combines with J gene TRBJ2-7; perhaps D is TRBD1 or TRBD2 (5 bases each). The CDR3 extends over 15 amino acids. Germline-derived CDR1 and CDR2 are MNHEY and SMNVEV (reference sequence). V gave up 5 bases and J gave up 3 bases, with 17 bases separating them. CDR3 in DNA: TGTGCCAGCAGTGCGCAGGGCGAGGGGCTCTACGAGCAGTACTTC. Residues: CASSAQGEGLYEQYF.

The chain uses TRBV7-2 and TRBJ2-1, with a possible D match to TRBD1 (6 bases). CDR1 and CDR2 from the germline V gene are SGHTA and FQGNSA. The CDR3 totals 15 residues. The germline V and J ends were trimmed by 3 bases and 4 bases, with 13 bases remaining between them. CDR3 coding DNA: TGTGCCAGCAGCTTTGCACAGGGAGCTTACAATGAGCAGTTCTTC. Its translation is CASSFAQGAYNEQFF.

The chain carries TRBV9 and TRBJ2-7; D is ambiguous. Germline V lookup: CDR1 SGDLS, CDR2 YYNGEE. Trimming shortened V by 0 bases and J by 4 bases, and 17 bases separated the two germline ends. The CDR3 is made up of 16 amino acids. CDR3 coding DNA: TGTGCCAGCAGCGTAGTAGGGCTTCCCCACAGATACGAGCAGTACTTC. It translates to CASSVVGLPHRYEQYF.

The rearrangement links TRBV7-3 to TRBJ2-3; 10 bases are shared with TRBD2. From germline, CDR1 is SGHTA and CDR2 FQGTGA. V trimming: 5 bases; J trimming: 3 bases; junction bases outside the gene matches: 8. CDR3 size: 16 residues. This chain's CDR3 is CASSRAGGPGTDTQYF. CDR3 DNA: TGTGCCAGCAGCCGAGCGGGGGGGCCAGGGACAGATACGCAGTATTTT.

As to this clonotype: This may be a read error, as it is one base from a much larger clone. This chain joins TRBV3-1 and TRBJ2-7, with 9 bases lining up with TRBD2. Germline CDR1 and CDR2: LGHDT and YNNKEL (reference sequence). V trimming: 3 bases; J trimming: 5 bases; junction bases outside the gene matches: 8. The CDR3 contains 15 residues. The CDR3 DNA is TGTGCCAGCAGCCACCTTAGCGGGGGCCTCCACGAGCAGTACTTC. Its protein product is CASSHLSGGLHEQYF.